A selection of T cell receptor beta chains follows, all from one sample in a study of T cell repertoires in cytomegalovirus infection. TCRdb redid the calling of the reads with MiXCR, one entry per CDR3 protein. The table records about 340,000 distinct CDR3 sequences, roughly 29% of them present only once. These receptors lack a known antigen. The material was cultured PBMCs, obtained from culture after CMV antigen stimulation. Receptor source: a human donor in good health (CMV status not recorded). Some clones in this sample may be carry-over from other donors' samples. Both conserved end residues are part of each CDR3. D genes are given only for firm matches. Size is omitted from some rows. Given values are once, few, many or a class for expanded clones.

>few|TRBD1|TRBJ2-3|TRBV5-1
TGCGCCAGCAGACTCGGACAGGGGGCAGATACGCAGTATTTT
CASRLGQGADTQYF
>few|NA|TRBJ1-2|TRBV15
TGTGCCACCAGCCCGGCGGGTGGCAGCTATGGCTACACCTTC
CATSPAGGSYGYTF
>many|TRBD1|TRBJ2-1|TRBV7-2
TGTGCCAGCAGCCAGGCGGGACAGGGGAAAAATGAGCAGTTCTTC
CASSQAGQGKNEQFF
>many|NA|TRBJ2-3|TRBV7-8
TGTGCCAGCAGCTCCCGTTGGCTAGCTACAGATACGCAGTATTTT
CASSSRWLATDTQYF
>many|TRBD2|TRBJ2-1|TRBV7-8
TGTGCCAGCAGGTTGGGGCGGGGGGGTAAAGAGAATGAGCAGTTCTTC
CASRLGRGGKENEQFF
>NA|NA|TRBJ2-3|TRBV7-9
TGTGCCAGCAAGGTACTACCGTGGGGCACAGATACGCAGTATTTT
CASKVLPWGTDTQYF
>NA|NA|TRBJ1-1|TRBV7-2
TGTGCCAGCAGTCCGGCATATTTAACCCAAAGGGAAGCTTTCTTT
CASSPAYLTQREAFF
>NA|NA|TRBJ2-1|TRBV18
TGTGCCAGCTCACCCTATGAATATATATACAATGAGCAGTTCTTC
CASSPYEYIYNEQFF
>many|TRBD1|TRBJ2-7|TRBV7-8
TGTGCCAGCAGCTCCTATAGGACAGGGATCCTCTCCTACGAGCAGTACTTC
CASSSYRTGILSYEQYF
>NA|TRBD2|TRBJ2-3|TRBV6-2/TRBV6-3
TGTGCCAGCAGTCGGCCGGAGGCTAGCGGGATCCCAGATACGCAGTATTTT
CASSRPEASGIPDTQYF
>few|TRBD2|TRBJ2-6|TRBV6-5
TGTGCCAGCAGTTACTCACGATTGGGAGGGAGTGGGGCCAACGTCCTGACTTTC
CASSYSRLGGSGANVLTF
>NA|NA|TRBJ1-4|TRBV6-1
TGTGCCAGCAGGTTGAGCCGCGGTCGTAATGAAAAACTGTTTTTT
CASRLSRGRNEKLFF
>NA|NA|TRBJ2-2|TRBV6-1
TGTGCCAGCCTTAAACTTGGAGTCGGGGAGCTGTTTTTT
CASLKLGVGELFF
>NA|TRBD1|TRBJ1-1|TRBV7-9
TGTGCCAGCAGCTTATCTCGACAGGGGGCGCGAGCTTTCTTT
CASSLSRQGARAFF